This T cell receptor (beta chain) was found in a study of patients and donors after allogeneic stem cell transplantation. TCRdb reprocessed the RT-PCR reads via MiXCR and lists one record per CDR3 protein. The table includes roughly 250,000 distinct CDR3 sequences, 13% to 15% detected once. Per the germline V gene, CDR1 is ENHRY and CDR2 is SYGVKD. Unmatched junction bases numbered 16, after V lost 4 bases and J lost 0 bases. This CDR3 region has 20 residues. The table lists this clonotype with many counts. Material for sequencing was blood, either unsorted or a sorted T cell fraction (not recorded which). The genes are TRBV10-3 and TRBJ2-3, with TRBD2 identical over 10 bases. The clonotype was recovered from a human donor who was either an allogeneic HSCT recipient or a stem cell or donor lymphocyte infusion donor (not recorded which). It is not recorded whose cells these are; they may come from a transplant donor. The CDR3 is CAISGPPGLAGGHSTDTQYF. The DNA of the CDR3 is TGTGCCATCAGTGGGCCCCCCGGGTTAGCGGGGGGACATAGCACAGATACGCAGTATTTT.